This T cell receptor beta chain was captured by sequencing in a study of blood T cells in healthy people across ages. The study's findings and limits: The study lacked donor CMV status, which possibly confounded expanded clonotype changes. Fewer expanded clones and more diversity marked long-lived versus aged donors.

Per sample, at least 5 micrograms of total RNA were extracted. As regards this clonotype: Its antigen is undetermined.

With a J-beta primer mix and a sample-barcoded 5' primer, a second PCR ran about 7 to 12 cycles. TCRdb processed the 5' RACE reads anew with MiXCR; each CDR3 protein has one entry. In the table there are more than 1 million distinct CDR3 sequences, 45% of which are singletons. Looked up from germline, CDR1 is MNHEY and CDR2 is SVGAGI. The V end was cut by 5 bases, the J end by 7 bases, with 9 bases between. The CDR3 is 13 amino acids. The rearrangement links TRBV6-5 to TRBJ1-6; the D is unclear. This receptor was identified in a woman in her sixties in good health. The specimen sequenced was blood. The CDR3 is CASSTKGNSPLHF. CDR3 nucleotides: TGTGCCAGCAGTACTAAAGGGAATTCACCCCTCCACTTT.